A selection of T cell receptor beta chains follows, all from one sample in a study of blood T cell repertoires in COVID-19. Profiled with immunoSEQ multiplex PCR; TCRdb holds only in-frame clones, not every one. This table has approximately 32,000 clones, about nine tenths appearing once. Sequencing input: peripheral blood. The receptors derive from a man between 60 and 75 years old with active COVID-19. Each CDR3 is given with its conserved first and last residue. Each record gives: CDR3 DNA, CDR3 protein, V gene, J gene, CDR3 length, D gene, clone size. The D gene is left open where the match is weak. Only part of the rows carry a size: once, few, many, or a class if the clone is expanded.

cdr3_nt: TGTGCCAGCAGTAGCGACAGGGCTAAGACCCAGTACTTC; cdr3_aa: CASSSDRAKTQYF; v_call: TRBV6-5; j_call: TRBJ2-5; cdr3_length: 13; d_call: TRBD1; clone_size: NA
cdr3_nt: TGTGCCAGCAGTGGATCTAACGGAGGCGAGCAGTACTTC; cdr3_aa: CASSGSNGGEQYF; v_call: TRBV2; j_call: TRBJ2-7; cdr3_length: 13; d_call: NA; clone_size: NA
cdr3_nt: TGTGCCAGCAGCTTAGGCGGGTTAACTAATGAAAAACTGTTTTTT; cdr3_aa: CASSLGGLTNEKLFF; v_call: TRBV7-8; j_call: TRBJ1-4; cdr3_length: 15; d_call: NA; clone_size: NA
cdr3_nt: TGTGCCAGCAGCTTAACGGGCGCTGATGGCTACACCTTC; cdr3_aa: CASSLTGADGYTF; v_call: TRBV7-3; j_call: TRBJ1-2; cdr3_length: 13; d_call: NA; clone_size: NA
cdr3_nt: TGCAGTGCTAGTCCCAGGGGGTCCTTCTCCTATAATTCACCCCTCCACTTT; cdr3_aa: CSASPRGSFSYNSPLHF; v_call: TRBV20-1; j_call: TRBJ1-6; cdr3_length: 17; d_call: TRBD1; clone_size: NA
cdr3_nt: TGTGCCAGCAGCTCCTTCGGGAGGGCGGGCAATCAGCCCCAGCATTTT; cdr3_aa: CASSSFGRAGNQPQHF; v_call: TRBV7-8; j_call: TRBJ1-5; cdr3_length: 16; d_call: NA; clone_size: NA
cdr3_nt: TGCGCCAGCAGCTTGGCTTTAGGGGCTCAAGAGACCCAGTACTTC; cdr3_aa: CASSLALGAQETQYF; v_call: TRBV5-1; j_call: TRBJ2-5; cdr3_length: 15; d_call: NA; clone_size: once
cdr3_nt: TGTGCCAGCAGCTTAGGAGAAAACACCGGGGAGCTGTTTTTT; cdr3_aa: CASSLGENTGELFF; v_call: TRBV5-5; j_call: TRBJ2-2; cdr3_length: 14; d_call: NA; clone_size: NA
cdr3_nt: TGTGCCAGCAGTTACACTGGACAGGTTGATTCACCCCTCCACTTT; cdr3_aa: CASSYTGQVDSPLHF; v_call: TRBV6-5; j_call: TRBJ1-6; cdr3_length: 15; d_call: TRBD1; clone_size: NA
cdr3_nt: TGTGCCAGCAGCTTAGGGGACGGGAGCTCCTATAATTCACCCCTCCACTTT; cdr3_aa: CASSLGDGSSYNSPLHF; v_call: TRBV7-8; j_call: TRBJ1-6; cdr3_length: 17; d_call: NA; clone_size: few
cdr3_nt: TGTGCCAGTACTAGCATACCTACATCAGCCTATGGCTACACCTTC; cdr3_aa: CASTSIPTSAYGYTF; v_call: TRBV19; j_call: TRBJ1-2; cdr3_length: 15; d_call: NA; clone_size: NA
cdr3_nt: TGTGCCAGCACCCCAGGGGGACGGGGCTTCCACTTT; cdr3_aa: CASTPGGRGFHF; v_call: TRBV7-9; j_call: TRBJ1-6; cdr3_length: 12; d_call: TRBD1; clone_size: NA
cdr3_nt: TGTGCCAGCAGCATCTCAGGGGGCAATGAGCAGTTCTTC; cdr3_aa: CASSISGGNEQFF; v_call: TRBV14; j_call: TRBJ2-1; cdr3_length: 13; d_call: TRBD1; clone_size: NA